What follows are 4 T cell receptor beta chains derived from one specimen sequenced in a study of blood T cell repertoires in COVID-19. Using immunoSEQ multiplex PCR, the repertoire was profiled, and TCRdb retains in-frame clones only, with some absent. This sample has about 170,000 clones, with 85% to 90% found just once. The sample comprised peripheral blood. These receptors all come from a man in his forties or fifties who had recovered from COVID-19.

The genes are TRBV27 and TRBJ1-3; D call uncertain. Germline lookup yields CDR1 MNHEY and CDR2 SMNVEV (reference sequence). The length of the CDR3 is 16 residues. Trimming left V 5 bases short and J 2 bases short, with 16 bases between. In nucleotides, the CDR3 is TGTGCCAGCAGTGTTATTACTAAGGGAGCTGGAAACACCATATATTTT. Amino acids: CASSVITKGAGNTIYF.

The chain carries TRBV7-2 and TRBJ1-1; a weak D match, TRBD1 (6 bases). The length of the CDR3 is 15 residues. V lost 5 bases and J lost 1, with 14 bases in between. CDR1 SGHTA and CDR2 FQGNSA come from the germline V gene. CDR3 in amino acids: CASSLHTGRNTEAFF. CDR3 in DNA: TGTGCCAGCAGCCTCCACACAGGGAGGAACACTGAAGCTTTCTTT.

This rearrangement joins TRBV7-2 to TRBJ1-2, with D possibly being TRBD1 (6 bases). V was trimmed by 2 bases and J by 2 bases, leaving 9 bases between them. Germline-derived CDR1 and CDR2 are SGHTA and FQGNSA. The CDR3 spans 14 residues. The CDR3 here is CASSLQGINYGYTF. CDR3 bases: TGTGCCAGCAGCTTACAGGGGATCAACTATGGCTACACCTTC.

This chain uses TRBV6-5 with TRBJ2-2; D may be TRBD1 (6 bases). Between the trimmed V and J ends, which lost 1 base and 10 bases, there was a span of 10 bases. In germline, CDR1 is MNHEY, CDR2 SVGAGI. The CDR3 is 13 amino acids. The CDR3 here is CASSYYRDAELFF. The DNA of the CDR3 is TGTGCCAGCAGTTACTACAGGGACGCGGAGCTGTTTTTT.